This TCR beta chain stems from a study of T cell responses to AZD1222 COVID-19 vaccine. Study results and limitations: After the peak T cell response, and only then, were repertoires sampled.

This table comes from immunoSEQ multiplex PCR, and its TCRdb copy is limited to in-frame clones, with some not included. The sample carries approximately 200,000 clones, approximately 91% recorded once. CDR3 length: 16 residues. Germline lookup yields CDR1 LNHNV and CDR2 YYDKDF (reference sequence). The V and J ends lost 0 bases and 6 bases respectively, with 17 bases between them. With respect to this clone: Its antigen is unidentified.

The origin of this receptor is an adult who received the AZD1222 COVID-19 vaccine. J is TRBJ1-1 and V is TRBV15; D not certain. The input for sequencing was peripheral blood, taken 28 days after the second AZD1222 dose. The CDR3 sequence: CATSRDTQRMVAEAFF. CDR3 coding DNA: TGTGCCACCAGCAGAGATACACAGAGGATGGTGGCTGAAGCTTTCTTT.